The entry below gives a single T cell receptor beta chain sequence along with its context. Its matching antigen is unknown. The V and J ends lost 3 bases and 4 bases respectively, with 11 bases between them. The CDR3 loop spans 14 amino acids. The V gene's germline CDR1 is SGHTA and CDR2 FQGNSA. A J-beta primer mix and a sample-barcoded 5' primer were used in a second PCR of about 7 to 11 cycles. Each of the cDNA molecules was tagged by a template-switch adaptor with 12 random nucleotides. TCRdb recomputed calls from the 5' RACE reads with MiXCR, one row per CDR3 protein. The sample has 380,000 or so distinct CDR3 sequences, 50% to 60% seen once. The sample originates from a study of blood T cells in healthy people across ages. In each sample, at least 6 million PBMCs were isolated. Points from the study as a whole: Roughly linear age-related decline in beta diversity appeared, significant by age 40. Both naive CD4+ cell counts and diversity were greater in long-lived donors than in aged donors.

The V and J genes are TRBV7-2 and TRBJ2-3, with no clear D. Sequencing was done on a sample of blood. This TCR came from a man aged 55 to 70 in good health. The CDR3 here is CASSFEGYADTQYF. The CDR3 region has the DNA TGTGCCAGCAGCTTTGAAGGGTACGCAGATACGCAGTATTTT.